The clone carrying this T cell receptor (beta chain) has just a few counts. Its antigen is currently unknown. According to the study, TCR beta libraries were built with iRepertoire HTBI primers and CDR3-region Arm-PCR. One entry per CDR3 protein results from TCRdb running MiXCR on the multiplex PCR reads. This sample has 400,000 to 500,000 distinct CDR3 sequences; more than 20% occur once, and the top ten carry 7.8%. This sample is drawn from a study of regulatory T cells in long-lasting Graves disease. About the study: By definition, persistent Graves' disease involved antithyroid drugs for over 5 years alongside positive TSH receptor antibodies.

Study findings and constraints: Whereas approximately 950 public clonotypes were shared by new patients, persistent patients shared more, at approximately 2,700.

The CDR3 consists of 14 residues. The V gene's germline CDR1 is SGHVS and CDR2 FNYEAQ. Trimming left V 7 bases short and J 7 bases short, with 19 bases between. Indicated time point: persistent/refractory GD, antithyroid drugs over 5 years with positive TRAb. Preparation of the TCR library used RNA extracted from PBMCs. The material sequenced was peripheral blood mononuclear cells (PBMCs), taken when the disease was refractory, from a patient treated with antithyroid drugs. The clonotype was recovered from a female donor with Graves disease. The chain has TRBV7-6 and TRBJ1-2, with D unclear. DNA for the CDR3: TGTGCCAGCAAAAAGGACTTCGAGGGTTCTGGCTACACCTTC. Translation gives CASKKDFEGSGYTF.